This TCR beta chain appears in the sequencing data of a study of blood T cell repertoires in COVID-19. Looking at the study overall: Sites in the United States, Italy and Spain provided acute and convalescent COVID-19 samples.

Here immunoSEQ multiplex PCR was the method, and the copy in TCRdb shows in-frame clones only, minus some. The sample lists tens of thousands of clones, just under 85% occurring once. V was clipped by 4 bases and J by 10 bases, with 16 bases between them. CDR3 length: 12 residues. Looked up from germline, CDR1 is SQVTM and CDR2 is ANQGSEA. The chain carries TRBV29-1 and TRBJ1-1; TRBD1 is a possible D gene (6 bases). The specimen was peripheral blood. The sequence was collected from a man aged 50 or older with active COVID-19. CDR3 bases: TGCAGCGTTGTAGTTTCAGGACAGCTAGCTTTCTTT. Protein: CSVVVSGQLAFF.